The TCR beta chain under discussion was sequenced for a study of blood T cell repertoires in COVID-19. Study details: Researchers got acute and convalescent COVID-19 samples from the United States, Italy and Spain. Sample material is recorded as cDNA or gDNA derived from T cells, B-cell-depleted T cells, or PBMCs.

In the original processing: Amplification of reference gene primers was used by the study to estimate nucleated cell counts. Assay used: immunoSEQ multiplex PCR; TCRdb lists only in-frame clones, some missing. That table furnishes V, J and clone size, whereas the DNA furnished D and trimming. The repertoire has around 310,000 clones, around 89% of them found once; the top ten carry more than 0.85%. The CDR3 consists of 14 residues. V gave up 7 bases and J gave up 7 bases; unmatched junction bases: 7. The germline V gene has CDR1 SGHVS and CDR2 FQNEAQ. Material for sequencing was peripheral blood. The sequence was collected from a woman aged 40 to 55 with COVID-19, enrolled during active disease. The chain recombines TRBV7-8 with TRBJ1-6; 7 nucleotides align to TRBD1. The CDR3 sequence is CASTPGGSNSPLHF. The DNA of the CDR3 is TGTGCCAGCACCCCAGGGGGTTCAAATTCACCCCTCCACTTT.